These 13 T cell receptor beta chains came from one sample sequenced in a study of blood T cell repertoires in COVID-19. Sequencing was performed with immunoSEQ multiplex PCR; in TCRdb, only in-frame clones are kept and a portion is missing. The sample has around 120,000 clones, more than 75% seen once. Source material: peripheral blood. The receptor set was obtained from a man aged 55 to 69 with COVID-19, enrolled during active disease.

The rearrangement links TRBV7-3 to TRBJ1-1, with unresolved D. This CDR3 has 14 amino acids. Trimming shortened V by 1 base and J by 0 bases, and 6 bases separated the two germline ends. CDR1 SGHTA and CDR2 FQGTGA come from the germline V gene. This CDR3 is CASSLSGLNTEAFF. The DNA for the CDR3 is TGTGCCAGCAGCTTAAGCGGTCTGAACACTGAAGCTTTCTTT.

This chain joins TRBV6-5 and TRBJ1-1; 7 bases are a match to TRBD1. The CDR3 sequence is 13 residues long. The germline V gene has CDR1 MNHEY and CDR2 SVGAGI. J gave up 0 bases and V 10 bases, and 5 bases lay outside the gene matches. DNA for the CDR3: TGTGCCACGCAGACAGGGCTGAACACTGAAGCTTTCTTT. Protein: CATQTGLNTEAFF.

On this clone itself: A read error may produce the germline difference seen at one junction end. V is TRBV11-3 and J is TRBJ1-1, with D perhaps TRBD1 (6 bases). The CDR3 totals 11 residues. In germline, CDR1 is SGHNT, CDR2 YENEEA. The CDR3 here is CASSQGPYFSF. In nucleotides, the CDR3 is TGTGCCAGCAGCCAGGGGCCCTACTTCTCCTTT.

This chain connects TRBV28 to TRBJ1-1, with a weak D call TRBD1 (6 bases). Germline-derived CDR1 and CDR2 are MDHEN and SYDVKM. The CDR3 length is 16 residues. V lost 4 bases and J lost 12, with 27 bases in between. The CDR3 DNA is TGTGCCAGCAGTTCGAGATTTAGGGACTACAGGGAATTGACTTTCTTT. Translated, it gives CASSSRFRDYRELTFF.

The chain has TRBV30 and TRBJ1-4; D unresolved. V lost 0 bases, J lost 7 bases, and 6 bases lay in between. The CDR3 consists of 12 residues. Germline V CDR1 and CDR2: GTSNPN, SVGIG (reference sequence). The CDR3 DNA follows: TGTGCCTGGAGTGTAAACGGTGAAAAACTGTTTTTT. This gives the protein CAWSVNGEKLFF. The full variable domain, in which reference TRBV30 and TRBJ1-4 provide the parts outside the CDR3, is SQTIHQWPATLVQPVGSPLSLECTVEGTSNPNLYWYRQAAGRGLQLLFYSVGIGQISSEVPQNLSASRPQDRQFILSSKKLLLSDSGFYLCAWSVNGEKLFFGSGTQLSVL.

The chain is built from TRBV18 and TRBJ2-7, with no clear D. With 2 bases removed from V and 0 bases from J, the gap between germline ends came to 8 bases. This CDR3 is 14 amino acids long. Germline lookup yields CDR1 KGHSH and CDR2 LQKENI. CDR3 DNA sequence: TGTGCCAGCTCACCAGAGCGCCCCTCCTACGAGCAGTACTTC. Its translation: CASSPERPSYEQYF.

V is TRBV5-1 and J is TRBJ2-1; unclear D gene. Trimming removed 3 bases from V and 8 bases from J, with 12 bases in between. Germline values: CDR1 SGHRS, CDR2 YFSETQ. CDR3 length equals 13 residues. The CDR3 region is CASSSPSRDEQFF. DNA for the CDR3: TGCGCCAGCAGCTCCCCCAGCCGGGATGAGCAGTTCTTC.

This rearrangement joins TRBV30 to TRBJ2-2, with TRBD2 matching 9 bases. Germline V gene lookup returns CDR1 GTSNPN and CDR2 SVGIG (reference sequence). CDR3 length: 15 residues. V trimming: 4 bases; J trimming: 3 bases; junction bases outside the gene matches: 6. The CDR3 DNA reads as TGTGCCTGGACTCTAGCGGGGATAGACACCGGGGAGCTGTTTTTT. Its protein product is CAWTLAGIDTGELFF. Based on the CDR3 plus reference TRBV30 and TRBJ2-2, the full variable domain is SQTIHQWPATLVQPVGSPLSLECTVEGTSNPNLYWYRQAAGRGLQLLFYSVGIGQISSEVPQNLSASRPQDRQFILSSKKLLLSDSGFYLCAWTLAGIDTGELFFGEGSRLTVL.

The genes are TRBV20-1 and TRBJ2-7; D uncertain. Trimming took 0 bases from V and 5 from J, leaving 5 bases between them. The CDR3 length is 11 residues. Germline assignment: CDR1 DFQATT and CDR2 SNEGSKA (reference sequence). The CDR3 loop reads CSARDLDEQYF. CDR3 bases: TGCAGTGCTAGAGATCTCGACGAGCAGTACTTC.

This chain links TRBV5-1 with TRBJ2-7; TRBD1 aligns across 7 bases. The germline gives CDR1 SGHRS, CDR2 YFSETQ. V lost 2 bases and J lost 0; bases outside the gene matches: 5. CDR3 length: 15 amino acids. CDR3 bases: TGCGCCAGCAGCTTATCCGGGACAGTCTCCTACGAGCAGTACTTC. It translates to CASSLSGTVSYEQYF. Supplemented by reference TRBV5-1 and TRBJ2-7, the full variable domain reads KAGVTQTPRYLIKTRGQQVTLSCSPISGHRSVSWYQQTPGQGLQFLFEYFSETQRNKGNFPGRFSGRQFSNSRSEMNVSTLELGDSALYLCASSLSGTVSYEQYFGPGTRLTVT.

The chain employs TRBV15 and TRBJ2-1; TRBD2 matches 12 bases. The ends lost 1 base at V and 0 bases at J; junction bases unmatched: 7. Germline-derived CDR1 and CDR2 are LNHNV and YYDKDF (reference sequence). This CDR3 spans 19 amino acids. CDR3 coding DNA: TGTGCCACCAGCAGAGCGGGACTAGCGGGTGATAGCTCCTACAATGAGCAGTTCTTC. Amino acids: CATSRAGLAGDSSYNEQFF.

This chain joins TRBV12-3 or TRBV12-4 and TRBJ2-3; D gene uncertain. The CDR3 loop spans 11 amino acids. The germline V and J ends were trimmed by 6 bases and 4 bases, with 5 bases remaining between them. DNA for the CDR3: TGTGCCAGCAGCCGGTCAGATACGCAGTATTTT. It encodes CASSRSDTQYF.

CDR3 nucleotides: TGTGCCAGCAGTTTGAATGCGGCCTACGAGCAGTACTTC. It codes for CASSLNAAYEQYF. The chain is built from TRBV28 and TRBJ2-7; no clear D gene. This CDR3 region has 13 residues. Germline values: CDR1 MDHEN, CDR2 SYDVKM. V gave up 3 bases and J gave up 2 bases, with 8 bases separating them. Looking up the rest from reference TRBV28 and TRBJ2-7 gives the full variable domain: DVKVTQSSRYLVKRTGEKVFLECVQDMDHENMFWYRQDPGLGLRLIYFSYDVKMKEKGDIPEGYSVSREKKERFSLILESASTNQTSMYLCASSLNAAYEQYFGPGTRLTVT.